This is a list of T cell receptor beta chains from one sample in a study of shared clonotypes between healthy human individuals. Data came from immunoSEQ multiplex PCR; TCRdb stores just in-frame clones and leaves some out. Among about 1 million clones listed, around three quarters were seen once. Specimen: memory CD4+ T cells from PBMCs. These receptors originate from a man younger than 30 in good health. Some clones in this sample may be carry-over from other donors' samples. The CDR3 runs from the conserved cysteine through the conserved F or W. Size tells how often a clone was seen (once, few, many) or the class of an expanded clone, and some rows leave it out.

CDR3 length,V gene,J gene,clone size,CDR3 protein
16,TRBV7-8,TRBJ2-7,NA,CASRSRPGQGSHEQYF
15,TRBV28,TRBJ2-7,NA,CASSLPGQGVYEQYF
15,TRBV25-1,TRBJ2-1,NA,CASTLSGSSYNEQFF
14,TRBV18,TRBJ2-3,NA,CASSNHPGTDTQYF
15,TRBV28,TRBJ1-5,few,CASSFSGAGHQPQHF
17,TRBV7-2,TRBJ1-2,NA,CASSLAKGAQGVYGYTF
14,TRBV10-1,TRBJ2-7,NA,CASRGLAATYEQYF
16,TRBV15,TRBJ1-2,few,CATSRDSALSGYGYTF
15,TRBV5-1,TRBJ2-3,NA,CASSALAGVADTQYF
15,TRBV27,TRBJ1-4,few,CASSRGRGLSEKLFF
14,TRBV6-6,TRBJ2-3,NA,CASTRHLSTDTQYF
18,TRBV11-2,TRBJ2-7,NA,CASSFAFRGLAGGYEQYF
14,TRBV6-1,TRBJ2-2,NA,CASSPPGYTGELFF
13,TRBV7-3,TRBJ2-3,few,CASSLTGADTQYF
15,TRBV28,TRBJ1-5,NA,CASSPATLFNQPQHF
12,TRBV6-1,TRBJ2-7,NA,CASREYSYEQYF
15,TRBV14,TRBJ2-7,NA,CASSPIWTPAGEQYF
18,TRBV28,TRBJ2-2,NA,CASEAWGGRAQGTGELFF
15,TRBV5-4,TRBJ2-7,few,CASSHGLAGPREQYF
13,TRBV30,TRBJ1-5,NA,CAWSVTRNQPQHF
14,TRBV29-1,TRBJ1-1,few,CSVVGQGARAEAFF
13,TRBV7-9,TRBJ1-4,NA,CASSLFNNEKLFF
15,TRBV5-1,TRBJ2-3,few,CASSPGTGEGRTGYF